The rows below give T cell receptor beta chains drawn from one sample of a study of cytotoxic CD8 clonotypes in ibrutinib-treated CLL. The assay was immunoSEQ multiplex PCR, and TCRdb's table has in-frame clones only and misses some. The table has some 200,000 clones, 70% seen once. Sequenced here: PBMCs, sampled after 12 months of ibrutinib treatment. The receptors come from a human donor with chronic lymphocytic leukemia. Both conserved end residues are part of each CDR3. Fields, in order: D gene, J gene, V gene, clone size, CDR3 protein, CDR3 DNA. The D gene is left open where the match is weak. A clone size is listed for some rows: how often the clone was seen (once, few, many), or a class if it is expanded.

NA TRBJ1-4 TRBV2 NA CASSARLTLTNEKLFF TGTGCCAGCAGTGCAAGACTGACCCTAACTAATGAAAAACTGTTTTTT
TRBD1 TRBJ1-2 TRBV30 NA CAWSRRTGINYGYTF TGTGCCTGGAGCCGCCGGACAGGGATCAACTATGGCTACACCTTC
TRBD2 TRBJ2-3 TRBV30 NA CAWSDLAGGADTQYF TGTGCCTGGAGTGACCTAGCGGGAGGAGCAGATACGCAGTATTTT
NA TRBJ1-1 TRBV4-2 NA CASSQEFRRRNTEAFF TGTGCCAGCAGCCAAGAGTTCAGGAGACGGAACACTGAAGCTTTCTTT
TRBD1 TRBJ1-2 TRBV27 NA CASSSGQGGHYGYTF TGTGCCAGCAGTTCCGGACAGGGGGGGCATTATGGCTACACCTTC
NA TRBJ1-2 TRBV19 few CASSIGTETYGYTF TGTGCCAGTAGTATAGGTACTGAGACCTATGGCTACACCTTC
NA TRBJ1-2 TRBV6-5 NA CASSYGAGGYGYTF TGTGCCAGCTCCTACGGGGCGGGGGGTTATGGCTACACCTTC
NA TRBJ2-4 TRBV4-3 NA CASSQEGTAKNIQYF TGCGCCAGCAGCCAAGAAGGGACAGCCAAAAACATTCAGTACTTC
TRBD2 TRBJ2-5 TRBV7-9 NA CASSLGLGQETQYF TGTGCCAGCAGTTTGGGACTAGGGCAAGAGACCCAGTACTTC
TRBD1 TRBJ1-1 TRBV2 NA CASSEKGATEAFF TGTGCCAGCAGTGAAAAGGGGGCGACTGAAGCTTTCTTT
NA TRBJ2-7 TRBV2 NA CASSEAGAYEQYF TGTGCCAGCAGTGAAGCGGGAGCCTACGAGCAGTACTTC
NA TRBJ2-7 TRBV29-1 NA CSATFRGDSYEQYF TGCAGCGCCACATTTCGAGGGGACTCCTACGAGCAGTACTTC
NA TRBJ2-5 TRBV15 NA CATSRFLGETQYF TGTGCCACCAGCAGATTCCTAGGCGAGACCCAGTACTTC
NA TRBJ2-7 TRBV28 once CATSHREAYEQYF TGTGCCACCTCCCACAGGGAAGCCTACGAGCAGTACTTC
NA TRBJ2-7 TRBV9 NA CASSVGGGTGYEQYF TGTGCCAGCAGCGTAGGTGGGGGTACGGGCTACGAGCAGTACTTC
TRBD2 TRBJ2-1 TRBV7-9 few CASSSEGLAGVGDEQFF TGTGCCAGCAGCTCTGAGGGACTAGCGGGGGTCGGCGATGAGCAGTTCTTC
TRBD1 TRBJ2-3 TRBV5-8 NA CASGYRGKTSTDTQYF TGTGCCAGCGGTTACAGGGGGAAGACTAGCACAGATACGCAGTATTTT
NA TRBJ2-3 TRBV28 NA CASTLPNGDTQYF TGTGCCAGCACTTTGCCGAACGGAGATACGCAGTATTTT
NA TRBJ1-4 TRBV4-2 NA CASSQAPRTELSGEKLFF TGTGCCAGCAGCCAAGCTCCTAGGACGGAACTGTCTGGTGAAAAACTGTTTTTT
NA TRBJ1-1 TRBV30 NA CAWGGQSSTEAFF TGTGCCTGGGGTGGACAGTCGAGCACTGAAGCTTTCTTT
NA TRBJ1-3 TRBV4-2 NA CASSHRRGSRYSGNTIYF TGTGCCAGCAGCCACAGGAGGGGCTCCCGATACTCTGGAAACACCATATATTTT
TRBD1 TRBJ2-1 TRBV29-1 NA CSVGSGTGEVRSYNEQFF TGCAGCGTTGGGTCCGGGACAGGGGAGGTAAGGTCCTACAATGAGCAGTTCTTC
TRBD2 TRBJ2-7 TRBV27 NA CASSSRLAGPPQQYF TGTGCCAGCAGCTCCCGACTAGCGGGGCCCCCTCAGCAGTACTTC
NA TRBJ1-2 TRBV30 NA CAWTGTIHNYGYTF TGTGCCTGGACCGGGACCATACATAACTATGGCTACACCTTC
NA TRBJ1-5 TRBV7-8 NA CASSVTRDQPQHF TGTGCCAGCAGCGTTACCAGGGACCAGCCCCAGCATTTT
TRBD2 TRBJ2-7 TRBV4-1 NA CASSQAASGSGAYEQYF TGCGCCAGCAGCCAAGCCGCTAGCGGGAGTGGGGCCTACGAGCAGTACTTC
NA TRBJ1-5 TRBV19 NA CASSDRTPFSNQPQHF TGTGCCAGTTCAGACAGGACCCCCTTTAGCAATCAGCCCCAGCATTTT
NA TRBJ1-5 TRBV7-9 few CASSADSVQPQHF TGTGCCAGCAGCGCGGACAGCGTTCAGCCCCAGCATTTT
TRBD1 TRBJ2-3 TRBV15 NA CATQQGTDTQYF TGTGCCACCCAACAGGGGACAGATACGCAGTATTTT
NA TRBJ2-5 TRBV6-6 NA CASSYGTHQETQYF TGTGCCAGCAGTTACGGGACACATCAAGAGACCCAGTACTTC
NA TRBJ2-6 TRBV30 NA CAWGYGRYNNRANVLTF TGTGCCTGGGGTTATGGGCGTTATAACAATCGGGCCAACGTCCTGACTTTC